Following are 29 T cell receptor beta chains from one sample sequenced in a study of shared clonotypes between healthy human individuals. The method was immunoSEQ multiplex PCR; TCRdb's version includes in-frame clones alone and lacks a portion of them. The sample has roughly 2,500,000 clones, 80% to 95% seen once. The sequenced sample was naive CD4+ T cells from PBMCs. The subset: CD45RA+ positively selected. Receptors originate from a man aged 18 to 29 in good health. Some clones in this sample may be carry-over from other donors' samples.

The rearrangement joins TRBV5-1 to TRBJ1-1; D is uncertain. The CDR3 covers 14 residues. Germline loops: CDR1 SGHRS, CDR2 YFSETQ. Deletions cut 2 bases from V and 7 bases from J, with 15 bases between. The CDR3 region is CASSLGLGGSEAFF. CDR3 bases: TGCGCCAGCAGCTTAGGTCTAGGTGGTAGTGAAGCTTTCTTT.

The chain is built from TRBV29-1 and TRBJ2-5, with 12 positions matching TRBD2. CDR1 and CDR2 (germline): SQVTM, ANQGSEA. The trim removed 8 bases at V and 4 bases at J, leaving 5 bases unmatched. CDR3 length: 13 residues. The CDR3 DNA sequence: TGCAGCATCAGACTAGCGGGAGCAGAGACCCAGTACTTC. Protein sequence: CSIRLAGAETQYF.

The chain combines TRBV27 with TRBJ2-7; D uncertain. The germline CDR1 and CDR2 sequences are MNHEY and SMNVEV (reference sequence). V was clipped by 2 bases and J by 0 bases, with 5 bases between them. CDR3 length equals 13 residues. CDR3 residues: CASSLPNSYEQYF. The CDR3 coding sequence is TGTGCCAGCAGTTTACCCAACTCCTACGAGCAGTACTTC.

The J gene is TRBJ2-5, the V gene TRBV11-2, with 13 bases matching TRBD2. CDR1 SGHAT and CDR2 FQNNGV come from the germline V gene. V lost 6 bases, J lost 4 bases, and 8 bases stayed unmatched. CDR3 size: 16 residues. The CDR3 loop reads CASRLGLAGVVETQYF. For the CDR3, the DNA is TGTGCCAGCAGACTCGGACTAGCGGGAGTGGTAGAGACCCAGTACTTC.

The chain links TRBV5-5 to TRBJ2-5; either TRBD1 or TRBD2 may supply D (5 bases each). Trimming removed 4 bases from V and 7 bases from J, with 20 bases in between. This CDR3 is built from 15 residues. The germline CDR1 and CDR2 sequences are SGHKS and YYEKEE (reference sequence). In DNA, the CDR3 is TGTGCCAGCAGCGGGGGTATTTGGCCCGGAGGGACCCAGTACTTC. It yields the protein CASSGGIWPGGTQYF.

This clone is a singleton in its sample. The chain joins TRBV28 to TRBJ2-7; TRBD1 aligns across 10 bases. CDR3 length: 20 amino acids. In germline, CDR1 is MDHEN, CDR2 SYDVKM. J gave up 0 bases and V 3 bases, and 17 bases lay outside the gene matches. Here the CDR3 reads CASSFSPWTGGSGNSYEQYF. CDR3 DNA: TGTGCCAGCAGTTTTAGTCCTTGGACAGGGGGTAGTGGAAACTCCTACGAGCAGTACTTC.

To note about this clone: The same CDR3 arises from other DNA sequences in this sample as well. The rearrangement joins TRBV7-3 to TRBJ2-2, with 7 positions matching TRBD2. In germline, CDR1 is SGHTA, CDR2 FQGTGA. The CDR3 length is 13 residues. The ends lost 5 bases at V and 5 bases at J; junction bases unmatched: 2. The chain's CDR3 is CASSRGGTGELFF. The CDR3 nucleotides read TGTGCCAGCAGCCGCGGGGGTACCGGGGAGCTGTTTTTT.

The gene calls are TRBV28 and TRBJ1-2; D might be TRBD1 (6 bases). The CDR3 is made up of 13 amino acids. Trimming stripped 10 bases from V and 2 bases from J, with 14 bases between. In germline, CDR1 is MDHEN, CDR2 SYDVKM. The chain's CDR3 is CATEQGLNYGYTF. The CDR3 DNA is TGTGCCACCGAACAGGGCTTAAACTATGGCTACACCTTC.

V gene TRBV7-9 combines with J gene TRBJ2-1; 10 bases line up with TRBD2. The CDR3 consists of 17 residues. Germline values: CDR1 SEHNR, CDR2 FQNEAQ (reference sequence). The V gene end was trimmed by 2 bases and the J gene end by 9 bases; junction bases not matched to a gene: 13. CDR3: CASSLPPGLSGRGEQFF. Written as DNA, the CDR3 is TGTGCCAGCAGCTTACCGCCGGGACTAAGCGGGAGGGGTGAGCAGTTCTTC.

The CDR3, as DNA: TGTGCCAGCAGCTTGGTTAGCGGGAGGGACAATGAGCAGTTCTTC. This encodes CASSLVSGRDNEQFF. This chain joins TRBV5-4 and TRBJ2-1, with 11 nucleotides matching TRBD2. Germline assignment: CDR1 SGHNT and CDR2 YYREEE (reference sequence). The CDR3 runs 15 residues. Trimming took 0 bases from V and 5 from J; bases not matched to a gene: 1.

The CDR3, as DNA: TGTGCCAGCAGGCAGACAGGGGTGAGGGAGACCCAGTACTTC. Its translation is CASRQTGVRETQYF. The chain employs TRBV28 and TRBJ2-5; 8 nucleotides agree with TRBD1. CDR1 MDHEN and CDR2 SYDVKM come from the germline V gene. With V trimmed by 6 bases and J by 5 bases, 8 bases remained unmatched. The length of the CDR3 is 14 residues.

This clone was detected only once. V gene TRBV4-1 combines with J gene TRBJ1-1; the D is unclear. Trimming took 0 bases from V and 1 from J, leaving 21 bases between them. The length of the CDR3 is 19 residues. CDR1 is MGHRA, CDR2 YSYEKL, per germline. The CDR3 nucleotides are TGCGCCAGCAGCCAAGATCCCGGGATTTCTCGGGCTACGAACACTGAAGCTTTCTTT. Translating gives CASSQDPGISRATNTEAFF.

The rearrangement links TRBV19 to TRBJ1-2; D not resolved. This CDR3 is built from 12 residues. Germline V gives CDR1 LNHDA, CDR2 SQIVND (reference sequence). Trimming pared 8 bases from V and 2 bases from J, leaving 9 bases between. This chain's CDR3 is CASGLGNYGYTF. Here the CDR3 DNA reads TGTGCCAGTGGGTTGGGGAACTATGGCTACACCTTC.

This clone appeared a single time. CDR3 region: CASSLDGTWEKLFF. The CDR3 DNA reads as TGTGCCAGCAGCTTAGATGGAACTTGGGAAAAACTGTTTTTT. The chain is built from TRBV11-2 and TRBJ1-4; D is unresolved. The CDR3 sequence is 14 residues long. V lost 0 bases and J 8 bases, leaving 10 bases between the germline ends. Germline CDR1 reads SGHAT; CDR2 reads FQNNGV.

The chain has TRBV9 and TRBJ2-2; 9 nucleotides align to TRBD2. With 6 bases clipped from V and 5 bases from J, the junction kept 17 bases outside the gene matches. The CDR3 runs 18 residues. CDR1 is SGDLS, CDR2 YYNGEE, per germline. The CDR3 sequence: CASTPARRREGGTGELFF. The DNA for the CDR3 is TGTGCCAGCACCCCTGCAAGACGGCGGGAGGGAGGGACCGGGGAGCTGTTTTTT.

Concerning this clone: Additional DNA sequences in this sample encode the identical CDR3. The chain is built from TRBV5-1 and TRBJ2-3, with D maybe TRBD2 (6 bases). The ends were cut back, 5 bases at V and 0 bases at J, with 10 bases in the middle. Germline lookup yields CDR1 SGHRS and CDR2 YFSETQ. The CDR3 is 14 residues long. The CDR3 is CASRTGVSTDTQYF. The CDR3 DNA is TGCGCCAGCAGAACGGGGGTTAGCACAGATACGCAGTATTTT.

V gene TRBV7-3 combines with J gene TRBJ1-3; no reliable D call. Germline V gives CDR1 SGHTA, CDR2 FQGTGA. V was cut by 4 bases and J by 1 base, with 5 bases left in between. This CDR3 is 13 amino acids long. CDR3 protein: CASSSASGNTIYF. The CDR3 DNA reads as TGTGCCAGCAGCTCCGCATCTGGAAACACCATATATTTT.

This chain links TRBV5-1 with TRBJ2-2; D not certain. V was cut by 2 bases and J by 7 bases, with 9 bases left in between. This CDR3 is built from 13 residues. Germline V gene sequence: CDR1 SGHRS, CDR2 YFSETQ. This chain's CDR3 is CASSFEVDGELFF. CDR3 sequence (DNA): TGCGCCAGCAGCTTCGAAGTAGACGGGGAGCTGTTTTTT.

The count of this clone is one. The chain recombines TRBV28 with TRBJ2-5; 9 nucleotides match TRBD2. The CDR3 covers 17 residues. With V trimmed by 7 bases and J by 5 bases, 17 bases remained unmatched. The V gene's germline CDR1 is MDHEN and CDR2 SYDVKM. CDR3 nucleotide sequence: TGTGCCAGCACCCTCGGAGCGGCTCGCGGGAGGGCGGAGACCCAGTACTTC. It yields the protein CASTLGAARGRAETQYF.

CDR3 in DNA: TGTGCCAGCAGCCCGCGCCACGAGCAGTACTTC. Translating gives CASSPRHEQYF. The chain is built from TRBV28 and TRBJ2-7, with D hard to call. The CDR3 is 11 residues long. V was shortened by 6 bases and J by 5 bases, with 8 bases between the two germline ends. The germline gives CDR1 MDHEN, CDR2 SYDVKM.

J is TRBJ1-2 and V is TRBV7-9, with D possibly TRBD1 on 5 matching bases. V was cut by 0 bases and J by 4 bases, with 9 bases left in between. This CDR3 comprises 14 residues. Germline V CDR1 and CDR2: SEHNR, FQNEAQ (reference sequence). CDR3 region: CASSLAGGPYGYTF. The CDR3 nucleotides read TGTGCCAGCAGCTTAGCTGGGGGTCCCTATGGCTACACCTTC.

The V and J genes are TRBV5-1 and TRBJ2-3; tentatively, D is TRBD1 (6 bases). Germline values: CDR1 SGHRS, CDR2 YFSETQ. V gave up 1 base and J gave up 1 base, with 13 bases separating them. The CDR3 loop spans 16 amino acids. Written as DNA, the CDR3 is TGCGCCAGCAGCTTGTCTCCCAACAGGGGCACAGATACGCAGTATTTT. As protein: CASSLSPNRGTDTQYF.

The V and J genes are TRBV7-8 and TRBJ1-6; D is uncertain. Germline V gives CDR1 SGHVS, CDR2 FQNEAQ. The CDR3 is 13 residues long. The ends were cut back, 1 base at V and 7 bases at J, with 5 bases in the middle. DNA for the CDR3: TGTGCCAGCAGCTTAGTTCTGAATTCACCCCTCCACTTT. This gives the protein CASSLVLNSPLHF.

The chain is built from TRBV19 and TRBJ1-2; D gene unclear. The germline V gene encodes CDR1 LNHDA and CDR2 SQIVND (reference sequence). This CDR3 has 14 amino acids. V was pared by 1 base and J by 1 base, with 7 bases between. CDR3 coding DNA: TGTGCCAGTAGTATAGGGGCAGGTAACTATGGCTACACCTTC. It translates to CASSIGAGNYGYTF.

The V call is TRBV7-2, the J call TRBJ2-7, with a weak D call TRBD2 (6 bases). Germline V gene lookup returns CDR1 SGHTA and CDR2 FQGNSA. Trimming pared 8 bases from V and 0 bases from J, leaving 11 bases between. The CDR3 sequence is 13 residues long. CDR3 region: CASSRDFSYEQYF. The CDR3 coding sequence is TGTGCCAGCTCCAGGGACTTCTCCTACGAGCAGTACTTC. The whole variable domain, remainder taken from reference TRBV7-2 and TRBJ2-7, is GAGVSQSPSNKVTEKGKDVELRCDPISGHTALYWYRQSLGQGLEFLIYFQGNSAPDKSGLPSDRFSAERTGGSVSTLTIQRTQQEDSAVYLCASSRDFSYEQYFGPGTRLTVT.

The gene calls are TRBV28 and TRBJ2-7; no clear D gene. The V gene's germline CDR1 is MDHEN and CDR2 SYDVKM. CDR3 length equals 17 residues. V lost 4 bases, J lost 6 bases, and 25 bases lay in between. Here the CDR3 reads CASSSAAVGSHPGEQYF. The CDR3 coding sequence is TGTGCCAGCAGTTCTGCCGCGGTTGGCAGCCATCCGGGCGAGCAGTACTTC.

CDR3 loop: CASGAWGGIGTEAFF. The CDR3 region has the DNA TGTGCCAGTGGGGCGTGGGGGGGTATCGGCACTGAAGCTTTCTTT. The rearrangement links TRBV28 to TRBJ1-1; tentatively, D is TRBD1 (5 bases). V was cut by 9 bases and J by 4 bases, with 21 bases left in between. This CDR3 comprises 15 residues. In germline, CDR1 is MDHEN, CDR2 SYDVKM.

Only a few counts were recorded for this clone. V gene TRBV29-1 combines with J gene TRBJ2-2, with a possible D match to TRBD2 (6 bases). The V end was cut by 6 bases, the J end by 4 bases, with 12 bases between. The CDR3 runs 13 residues. Germline CDR1 reads SQVTM; CDR2 reads ANQGSEA. This chain's CDR3 is CSVGGPTTGELFF. CDR3 nucleotide sequence: TGCAGCGTGGGGGGACCAACCACCGGGGAGCTGTTTTTT.

This sequence joins TRBV18 and TRBJ2-5; a weak D match, TRBD2 (6 bases). The germline gives CDR1 KGHSH, CDR2 LQKENI. The CDR3 has 15 amino acids. V gave up 1 base and J gave up 2 bases, with 11 bases separating them. The CDR3 sequence: CASSPLGGAQETQYF. The CDR3 DNA reads as TGTGCCAGCTCACCACTGGGCGGGGCACAAGAGACCCAGTACTTC. Full variable domain (remainder filled in from reference TRBV18 and TRBJ2-5): NAGVMQNPRHLVRRRGQEARLRCSPMKGHSHVYWYRQLPEEGLKFMVYLQKENIIDESGMPKERFSAEFPKEGPSILRIQQVVRGDSAAYFCASSPLGGAQETQYFGPGTRLLVL.